This T cell receptor beta chain came from a study of cytomegalovirus exposure and HLA in healthy donors. This PCR relied on a set of 60 Vbeta primers and 13 Jbeta primers. Only in-frame clones appear in the TCRdb table, and some are missing; sequencing was by immunoSEQ multiplex PCR. Counted here are 95,000 to 150,000 clones, approximately 66% occurring once; the ten biggest clones make up under 9%. This receptor was obtained from a middle-aged woman in good health and CMV-seropositive. Material: PBMCs.

The CDR3 here is CAWQTGTANSPLHF. As DNA, the CDR3 is TGTGCCTGGCAGACCGGGACAGCGAATTCACCCCTCCACTTT. V gene TRBV30 combines with J gene TRBJ1-6; 7 bases map to TRBD1. CDR1 GTSNPN and CDR2 SVGIG come from the germline V gene (reference sequence). The CDR3 consists of 14 residues. The junction had 8 bases not matched to a gene; V was cut back by 5 bases and J by 7 bases.